This T cell receptor beta chain was obtained from a study of blood T cell repertoires in COVID-19. In its sample, this clone was seen once. Repertoires were generated with immunoSEQ multiplex PCR, while TCRdb's copy carries only in-frame clones and drops some. The table lists 130,000 or so clones, roughly 81% of them singletons, with about 13% in the top ten. Germline CDR1 is MNHEY and CDR2 is SMNVEV (reference sequence). The ends lost 6 bases at V and 0 bases at J; junction bases unmatched: 1. The CDR3 covers 14 residues. The clonotype was recovered from a human donor in a cohort sampled during active COVID-19. The chain has TRBV27 and TRBJ2-3; 9 bases are shared with TRBD2. Sample: peripheral blood. The CDR3 loop is CASRSGGSTDTQYF. The DNA for the CDR3 is TGTGCCAGCAGGAGCGGGGGGAGCACAGATACGCAGTATTTT.